The rows below give T cell receptor beta chains drawn from one sample of a study of early T cells in non-severe SARS-CoV-2 infection. TCRdb ran MiXCR on the 5' RACE reads and lists one entry per CDR3 protein. The repertoire holds 52,000 or so distinct CDR3 sequences, with around 13% as singletons. The sequenced material came from whole blood. Source of these receptors: an adult who was a healthcare worker with PCR-confirmed SARS-CoV-2 infection or an uninfected control (not recorded which). CDR3s include the opening cysteine and the closing phenylalanine or tryptophan. Each record gives: D gene, V gene, clone size, J gene, CDR3 protein, CDR3 DNA. The D gene is left open where the match is weak. Some rows have no size entry. The others give once, few or many, or a class for an expanded clone.

>.|TRBV7-9|few|TRBJ1-1
CASSTPDRGYTEAFF
TGTGCCAGCAGCACCCCAGATCGGGGGTACACTGAAGCTTTCTTT
>.|TRBV20-1|many|TRBJ2-7
CSAGATSNSYEQYF
TGCAGTGCAGGGGCGACTAGTAATTCCTACGAGCAGTACTTC
>TRBD1|TRBV6-9|.|TRBJ2-7
CASKHWTGPSSPYEQYF
TGTGCCAGCAAGCACTGGACAGGCCCTTCATCGCCCTACGAGCAGTACTTC
>.|TRBV10-2|many|TRBJ1-2
CASSDGAGVGYGYTF
TGCGCCAGCAGTGACGGAGCAGGGGTTGGGTATGGCTACACCTTC
>TRBD1|TRBV6-5|.|TRBJ1-4
CASSPDRIPNEKLFF
TGTGCCAGCAGCCCGGACAGGATCCCGAATGAAAAACTGTTTTTT
>.|TRBV12-3/TRBV12-4|.|TRBJ1-1
CASSYSGLTEAFF
TGTGCCAGCAGCTACTCAGGGTTAACTGAAGCTTTCTTT
>.|TRBV7-9|many|TRBJ2-5
CASSLAGGRPETQYF
TGTGCCAGCAGCTTAGCGGGGGGCAGACCAGAGACCCAGTACTTC
>.|TRBV4-3|once|TRBJ1-2
CASSQDSGGSGYTF
TGCGCCAGCAGCCAAGATAGTGGGGGAAGTGGCTACACCTTC
>.|TRBV11-2|few|TRBJ2-5
CASSLGIGGQETQYF
TGTGCCAGCAGCTTAGGGATCGGGGGACAAGAGACCCAGTACTTC
>TRBD2|TRBV10-3|few|TRBJ2-3
CAISDGGGSDTQYF
TGTGCCATCAGTGACGGGGGGGGCTCAGATACGCAGTATTTT
>.|TRBV5-1|few|TRBJ2-1
CASRGLAGAINEQFF
TGCGCCAGCCGTGGTTTGGCGGGGGCAATCAATGAGCAGTTCTTC
>.|TRBV4-3|few|TRBJ1-1
CASGHMNTEAFF
TGCGCCAGCGGACATATGAACACTGAAGCTTTCTTT
>.|TRBV5-4|few|TRBJ1-2
CASSGGLDTNYGYTF
TGTGCCAGCAGCGGGGGCCTGGACACGAACTATGGCTACACCTTC
>.|TRBV6-1|few|TRBJ2-5
CASRLGTPYAETQYF
TGTGCCAGCAGACTCGGGACACCCTATGCAGAGACCCAGTACTTC
>TRBD1|TRBV12-3/TRBV12-4|.|TRBJ2-3
CASSPHPGTGDTDTQYF
TGTGCCAGCAGTCCCCACCCCGGGACAGGGGACACAGATACGCAGTATTTT
>.|TRBV5-6|few|TRBJ1-5
CASSLGPPSGNQPQHF
TGTGCCAGCAGCTTGGGGCCCCCTTCGGGCAATCAGCCCCAGCATTTT
>TRBD2|TRBV20-1|.|TRBJ2-7
CSASPPRGRGEQYF
TGCAGTGCTAGCCCACCCCGGGGGAGGGGCGAGCAGTACTTC
>.|TRBV30|many|TRBJ1-5
CAWSAQGNQPQHF
TGTGCCTGGAGTGCACAGGGAAATCAGCCCCAGCATTTT
>TRBD2|TRBV5-1|many|TRBJ2-1
CASSLAGGNEQFF
TGCGCCAGCAGCTTGGCGGGGGGCAATGAGCAGTTCTTC
>.|TRBV11-2|.|TRBJ2-5
CASSFGSHQETQYF
TGTGCCAGCAGCTTCGGTTCCCACCAAGAGACCCAGTACTTC
>TRBD2|TRBV5-1|few|TRBJ2-1
CASSAPGLATNEQFF
TGCGCCAGCAGCGCCCCGGGACTAGCGACAAATGAGCAGTTCTTC
>.|TRBV4-3|few|TRBJ2-3
CASSQDPGHRMYF
TGCGCCAGCAGCCAAGATCCGGGACATAGGATGTATTTT
>TRBD2|TRBV5-1|many|TRBJ2-3
CASSPAGGADTQYF
TGCGCCAGCAGCCCAGCGGGGGGGGCAGATACGCAGTATTTT
>TRBD1|TRBV12-3/TRBV12-4|few|TRBJ1-5
CASSRTMGQGLNF
TGTGCCAGCAGCCGAACGATGGGACAGGGGCTGAATTTT
>TRBD2|TRBV28|.|TRBJ2-1
CASSRLGTSGGAGNEQFF
TGTGCCAGCAGCCGTCTTGGGACTAGCGGGGGGGCCGGCAATGAGCAGTTCTTC
>.|TRBV10-3|many|TRBJ1-2
CAIRETGSNYGYTF
TGTGCCATCAGAGAGACAGGTTCGAACTATGGCTACACCTTC
>TRBD2|TRBV24-1|few|TRBJ2-1
CATSGSGGSSYNEQFF
TGTGCCACCAGTGGCAGCGGGGGGAGCTCCTACAATGAGCAGTTCTTC
>.|TRBV20-1|few|TRBJ2-7
CSARLGYEQYF
TGCAGTGCTAGACTAGGGTACGAGCAGTACTTC
>TRBD1|TRBV27|few|TRBJ1-6
CASRPRQGYSPLHF
TGTGCCAGCAGACCTCGACAGGGCTATTCACCCCTCCACTTT
>.|TRBV2|many|TRBJ2-7
CASSENRASSYEQYF
TGTGCCAGCAGTGAAAACAGGGCAAGCTCCTACGAGCAGTACTTC
>.|TRBV12-3/TRBV12-4|.|TRBJ2-7
CASSFWTPTYEQYF
TGTGCCAGCAGTTTTTGGACGCCGACCTACGAGCAGTACTTC
>.|TRBV13|many|TRBJ1-6
CASRSKGAYNSPLHF
TGTGCCAGCAGGTCGAAGGGGGCCTATAATTCACCCCTCCACTTT
>TRBD2|TRBV4-3|.|TRBJ2-3
CASSQELAGGPDTQYF
TGCGCCAGCAGCCAAGAACTAGCGGGGGGGCCAGATACGCAGTATTTT
>TRBD2|TRBV6-5|.|TRBJ2-5
CASRQGTSGDMETQYF
TGTGCCAGCAGGCAAGGGACTAGCGGGGATATGGAGACCCAGTACTTC
>.|TRBV12-5|.|TRBJ1-1
CASGTLQVAEAFF
TGTGCTAGTGGTACGCTACAGGTTGCTGAAGCTTTCTTT
>TRBD2|TRBV29-1|.|TRBJ2-1
CSVEDPGLAGVSSYNEQFF
TGCAGCGTTGAAGATCCGGGACTAGCGGGGGTAAGCTCCTACAATGAGCAGTTCTTC
>TRBD2|TRBV2|.|TRBJ2-7
CASSEPQGLASGEQYF
TGTGCCAGCAGTGAGCCCCAGGGACTAGCGAGCGGCGAGCAGTACTTC
>.|TRBV20-1|.|TRBJ1-5
CSAVSFRDLGQPQHF
TGCAGTGCTGTCTCCTTCCGGGATCTTGGGCAGCCCCAGCATTTT
>.|TRBV21-1|few|TRBJ2-3
CASQKPQYF
TGTGCCAGTCAAAAACCGCAGTATTTT
>TRBD1|TRBV3-1|.|TRBJ2-2
CASSQVLGQGNTGELFF
TGTGCCAGCAGCCAAGTCTTGGGACAGGGGAACACCGGGGAGCTGTTTTTT
>TRBD2|TRBV20-1|.|TRBJ2-3
CSALPLAGEPPTDTQYF
TGCAGTGCTCTCCCGTTAGCGGGTGAACCCCCCACAGATACGCAGTATTTT
>.|TRBV5-1|.|TRBJ2-3
CASSLSTPTDTQYF
TGCGCCAGCAGCTTGAGTACCCCAACAGATACGCAGTATTTT
>TRBD2|TRBV20-1|many|TRBJ2-3
CSVRGTSGRKISTDTQYF
TGCAGTGTCAGAGGTACTAGCGGGAGAAAAATTAGCACAGATACGCAGTATTTT
>.|TRBV9|.|TRBJ2-4
CASSVYGGAINIQYF
TGTGCCAGCAGCGTGTATGGGGGGGCCATAAACATTCAGTACTTC
>TRBD1|TRBV30|many|TRBJ1-2
CAWSAGTGHFGNYGYTF
TGTGCCTGGAGTGCCGGGACAGGGCACTTCGGGAACTATGGCTACACCTTC
>.|TRBV6-2/TRBV6-3|.|TRBJ1-1
CASSHGQSAEAFF
TGTGCCAGCAGTCATGGACAGTCCGCTGAAGCTTTCTTT
>TRBD2|TRBV11-2|many|TRBJ2-1
CASSSERGSSYNEQFF
TGTGCCAGCAGCTCCGAGCGGGGGAGCTCCTACAATGAGCAGTTCTTC
>TRBD1|TRBV27|.|TRBJ2-2
CASSLPSGTGATGELFF
TGTGCCAGCAGTTTGCCCTCCGGGACAGGGGCCACCGGGGAGCTGTTTTTT
>TRBD1|TRBV5-1|many|TRBJ2-2
CASRERTGSGGELFF
TGCGCCAGCAGGGAGAGGACAGGCTCGGGCGGGGAGCTGTTTTTT
>.|TRBV4-3|many|TRBJ2-7
CASSQDLGEQYF
TGCGCCAGCAGCCAAGACCTGGGGGAGCAGTACTTC
>.|TRBV7-9|few|TRBJ2-3
CASSNPLRSTDTQYF
TGTGCCAGCAGCAATCCCTTAAGAAGCACAGATACGCAGTATTTT
>TRBD1|TRBV7-3|.|TRBJ1-1
CASRRDSRNTEAFF
TGTGCCAGCAGGAGGGACAGCCGGAACACTGAAGCTTTCTTT